What follows are 26 T cell receptor beta chains derived from one specimen sequenced in a study of blood T cell repertoires in COVID-19. Generated by immunoSEQ multiplex PCR, the TCRdb table keeps only in-frame clones and is missing some. Of about 68,000 clones listed, around 90% were seen once; the top ten hold 6.5% to 8.5%. The sample taken for sequencing was peripheral blood. These receptors were taken from a human donor in a cohort sampled during active COVID-19.

This clone appeared once. This rearrangement joins TRBV4-1 to TRBJ2-3; possibly TRBD1 for D (5 bases). The CDR3 covers 18 residues. The V and J ends lost 0 bases and 4 bases respectively, with 20 bases between them. Germline CDR1 reads MGHRA; CDR2 reads YSYEKL. CDR3 in amino acids: CASSQESGSRKGPDTQYF. In DNA form, the CDR3 reads TGCGCCAGCAGCCAAGAATCAGGGTCGAGGAAGGGGCCAGATACGCAGTATTTT.

The J gene is TRBJ1-1, the V gene TRBV11-2; 9 positions match TRBD1. Germline V gives CDR1 SGHAT, CDR2 FQNNGV. V gave up 3 bases and J gave up 8 bases; unmatched junction bases: 4. There are 13 residues in the CDR3. The CDR3 loop is CASSLDRGGEAFF. In DNA, the CDR3 is TGTGCCAGCAGCTTGGACAGGGGAGGGGAAGCTTTCTTT.

This chain uses TRBV5-1 with TRBJ1-1, with D maybe TRBD1 (6 bases). CDR1 and CDR2 from the germline V gene are SGHRS and YFSETQ. This CDR3 contains 16 residues. Trimming removed 4 bases at V and 5 bases at J, with 21 bases between. This chain's CDR3 is CASSRGHVGARTEAFF. CDR3 DNA sequence: TGCGCCAGCAGCCGGGGACACGTTGGGGCGAGGACTGAAGCTTTCTTT.

The genes are TRBV19 and TRBJ1-1; the D gene is possibly TRBD1 (5 bases). From germline, CDR1 is LNHDA and CDR2 SQIVND (reference sequence). The CDR3 is made up of 11 amino acids. Deletions cut 10 bases from V and 10 bases from J, with 16 bases between. CDR3 sequence: CATATARGAFF. Here the CDR3 DNA reads TGTGCCACTGCGACAGCGCGGGGAGCTTTCTTT.

The gene calls are TRBV3-1 (or the pseudogene TRBV3-2) and TRBJ2-7; 9 nucleotides line up with TRBD1. The germline CDR1 and CDR2 sequences are LGHDT and YNNKEL (reference sequence). The CDR3 is made up of 18 amino acids. Unmatched junction bases numbered 16, after V lost 4 bases and J lost 3 bases. In DNA, the CDR3 is TGTGCCAGCAGCCTCAGAGACATCACAGGGGGCCCCGACTACGAGCAGTACTTC. It codes for CASSLRDITGGPDYEQYF.

This chain uses TRBV24-1 with TRBJ1-2, with a tentative D call TRBD1 (5 bases). Trimming took off 2 bases at V and 1 base at J, with 10 bases between the two ends. The CDR3 contains 15 residues. Per the germline V gene, CDR1 is KGHDR and CDR2 is SFDVKD. The CDR3 sequence is CATSDSGGINYGYTF. The CDR3, as DNA: TGTGCCACCAGTGATTCGGGGGGAATTAACTATGGCTACACCTTC.

V is TRBV2 and J is TRBJ1-6; TRBD1 matches at 7 bases. CDR3 length: 14 amino acids. V gave up 4 bases and J gave up 7 bases; unmatched junction bases: 4. Germline V gene sequence: CDR1 SNHLY, CDR2 FYNNEI. The CDR3 DNA is TGTGCCAGCAGTGGGGGGACAGAAAATTCACCCCTCCACTTT. Residues: CASSGGTENSPLHF.

The V gene is TRBV6-5, the J gene TRBJ1-5; the D is unclear. The CDR3 is 12 amino acids. V gave up 4 bases and J gave up 11 bases, with 12 bases separating them. Germline values: CDR1 MNHEY, CDR2 SVGAGI. The CDR3 spells CASSSPFSSQHF. CDR3 nucleotides: TGTGCCAGCAGTTCCCCCTTCTCGTCCCAGCATTTT.

The chain is built from TRBV5-1 and TRBJ2-2, with 10 bases identical to TRBD2. V gave up 4 bases and J gave up 5 bases; unmatched junction bases: 5. CDR1 and CDR2 from the germline V gene are SGHRS and YFSETQ. This CDR3 region has 15 residues. The CDR3 reads CASSPAGGRTGELFF. In DNA, the CDR3 is TGCGCCAGCAGCCCAGCGGGGGGGCGGACCGGGGAGCTGTTTTTT.

The chain links TRBV2 to TRBJ2-7, with 9 bases lining up with TRBD2. The length of the CDR3 is 15 residues. Germline V gives CDR1 SNHLY, CDR2 FYNNEI. With V trimmed by 8 bases and J by 1 base, 9 bases remained unmatched. This chain's CDR3 is CASDKRGEESYEQYF. The CDR3 DNA is TGTGCCAGCGATAAGCGGGGGGAGGAATCCTACGAGCAGTACTTC.

The chain carries TRBV28 and TRBJ1-5, with TRBD1 as a possible D gene (6 bases). V gave up 3 bases and J gave up 2 bases, with 14 bases separating them. The CDR3 contains 16 residues. CDR1 and CDR2 from the germline V gene are MDHEN and SYDVKM. CDR3 sequence reads: CASSLSTGWGNQPQHF. The CDR3 DNA is TGTGCCAGCAGTTTGTCTACAGGGTGGGGCAATCAGCCCCAGCATTTT.

The gene calls are TRBV20-1 and TRBJ2-5, with a possible D match to TRBD1 (5 bases). Germline loops: CDR1 DFQATT, CDR2 SNEGSKA (reference sequence). The V and J ends lost 5 bases and 9 bases respectively, with 10 bases between them. This CDR3 region has 10 residues. The CDR3 here is CSAGEQAQYF. The CDR3, as DNA: TGCAGTGCTGGGGAACAGGCCCAGTACTTC.

In its sample, this clone was seen a few times. The chain has TRBV3-1 (or the pseudogene TRBV3-2) and TRBJ1-1, with 7 nucleotides matching TRBD1. The junction had 3 bases not matched to a gene; V was cut back by 2 bases and J by 6 bases. The length of the CDR3 is 13 residues. Per the germline V gene, CDR1 is LGHDT and CDR2 is YNNKEL (reference sequence). The CDR3, as DNA: TGTGCCAGCAGCCAAAGACAGGGAGCTGAAGCTTTCTTT. Protein product: CASSQRQGAEAFF.

This chain uses TRBV11-2 with TRBJ1-5; D uncertain. Looked up from germline, CDR1 is SGHAT and CDR2 is FQNNGV. CDR3 size: 13 residues. V was cut by 2 bases and J by 7 bases, with 9 bases left in between. The CDR3 coding sequence is TGTGCCAGCAGCTTAAGTCGGGAACAGCCCCAGCATTTT. It codes for CASSLSREQPQHF.

The chain links TRBV25-1 to TRBJ1-1; D gene ambiguous. Germline lookup yields CDR1 MGHDK and CDR2 SYGVNS. The CDR3 totals 14 residues. V was pared by 4 bases and J by 4 bases, with 13 bases between. The CDR3, as DNA: TGTGCCAGCAGTGCGCGACGGGGTAGCACTGAAGCTTTCTTT. This sequence encodes CASSARRGSTEAFF.

The chain is built from TRBV2 and TRBJ1-6; D call uncertain. Germline V lookup: CDR1 SNHLY, CDR2 FYNNEI. Trimming took off 4 bases at V and 5 bases at J, with 12 bases between the two ends. This CDR3 region has 15 residues. Here the CDR3 DNA reads TGTGCCAGCAGTGGTAGGGAGCGAGATAATTCACCCCTCCACTTT. This sequence encodes CASSGRERDNSPLHF.

V and J are TRBV18 and TRBJ1-1; no clear D gene. The CDR3 totals 15 residues. The germline gives CDR1 KGHSH, CDR2 LQKENI. V lost 0 bases to trimming and J lost 5 bases, with 13 bases between them. The CDR3 coding sequence is TGTGCCAGCTCACCACCGCGCGGGGAAGCTACTGAAGCTTTCTTT. It translates to CASSPPRGEATEAFF. Complete variable domain (other parts from reference TRBV18 and TRBJ1-1): NAGVMQNPRHLVRRRGQEARLRCSPMKGHSHVYWYRQLPEEGLKFMVYLQKENIIDESGMPKERFSAEFPKEGPSILRIQQVVRGDSAAYFCASSPPRGEATEAFFGQGTRLTVV.

The V call is TRBV28, the J call TRBJ2-7; TRBD2 matches at 10 bases. The CDR3 spans 18 residues. Germline CDR1 MDHEN, CDR2 SYDVKM. V was clipped by 4 bases and J by 0 bases; unmatched bases: 12. CDR3 bases: TGTGCCAGCAGTTCCTCCCTCCTCACTAGCGGGAACTCCTACGAGCAGTACTTC. Its protein is CASSSSLLTSGNSYEQYF.

This clone was detected only once. This same CDR3 is encoded by further DNA sequences in the sample. The chain has TRBV5-1 and TRBJ1-1; perhaps TRBD1 as D (5 bases). Trimming took off 4 bases at V and 0 bases at J, with 10 bases between the two ends. CDR3 size: 14 residues. Germline loops: CDR1 SGHRS, CDR2 YFSETQ. CDR3 sequence: CASSADSMNTEAFF. CDR3 in DNA: TGCGCCAGCAGCGCAGACAGTATGAACACTGAAGCTTTCTTT.

J is TRBJ1-4 and V is TRBV5-5; TRBD1 aligns across 9 bases. The V and J ends lost 0 bases and 8 bases, in that order; junction bases with no gene match: 5. This CDR3 comprises 15 residues. CDR1 and CDR2 from the germline V gene are SGHKS and YYEKEE (reference sequence). The CDR3 is CASSLGTGAREKLFF. In nucleotides, the CDR3 is TGTGCCAGCAGCTTGGGGACAGGGGCGCGGGAAAAACTGTTTTTT.

The rearrangement links TRBV7-8 to TRBJ2-7; D not certain. Germline CDR1 and CDR2: SGHVS and FQNEAQ. The CDR3 runs to 11 residues. The V gene lost 5 bases and the J gene lost 3 bases, with 5 bases spanning the gap. The CDR3 loop is CASSPSYEQYF. The CDR3 region has the DNA TGTGCCAGCAGCCCCAGCTACGAGCAGTACTTC.

The V call is TRBV18, the J call TRBJ1-6; 11 nucleotides match TRBD1. V lost 4 bases and J lost 9; bases outside the gene matches: 14. The CDR3 consists of 18 residues. The V gene's germline CDR1 is KGHSH and CDR2 LQKENI. In DNA, the CDR3 is TGTGCCAGCTCACTAAACCCGGGACAGGGGGTGGCTAGTTCACCCCTCCACTTT. Its translation is CASSLNPGQGVASSPLHF.

The chain employs TRBV4-3 and TRBJ1-1, with D perhaps TRBD1 (5 bases). CDR1 LGHNA and CDR2 YSLEER come from the germline V gene. The CDR3 contains 15 residues. Deletions cut 0 bases from V and 5 bases from J, with 13 bases between. DNA of the CDR3: TGCGCCAGCAGCCAAGATCCGAGGGAGGGGACTGAAGCTTTCTTT. Translating it yields CASSQDPREGTEAFF.

The rearrangement uses TRBV9 and TRBJ1-1; 11 bases are a match to TRBD1. V shed 0 bases, J shed 0 bases, and the junction held 4 bases outside the gene matches. Germline values: CDR1 SGDLS, CDR2 YYNGEE. CDR3 length: 17 residues. The DNA for the CDR3 is TGTGCCAGCAGCGTAGGGACAGGGGGCCAGATGAACACTGAAGCTTTCTTT. Amino acids: CASSVGTGGQMNTEAFF.

The chain combines TRBV27 with TRBJ1-6, with a tentative D call TRBD1 (6 bases). Trimming removed 5 bases at V and 6 bases at J, with 8 bases between. CDR3 size: 13 residues. Looked up from germline, CDR1 is MNHEY and CDR2 is SMNVEV (reference sequence). CDR3 DNA sequence: TGTGCCAGCAGTCAGGGGCTTAATTCACCCCTCCACTTT. Protein sequence: CASSQGLNSPLHF.

The chain is built from TRBV7-9 and TRBJ1-2, with D maybe TRBD1 (5 bases). Trimming took off 1 base at V and 6 bases at J, with 15 bases between the two ends. Per the germline V gene, CDR1 is SEHNR and CDR2 is FQNEAQ (reference sequence). The CDR3 loop spans 15 amino acids. CDR3 residues: CASSLVNGGTDGYTF. CDR3 bases: TGTGCCAGCAGCTTAGTGAACGGGGGGACTGATGGCTACACCTTC.